A single sample is the source of the 14 T cell receptor beta chains below, sequenced in a study of cytomegalovirus exposure and HLA in healthy donors. Some clones are missing from TCRdb's copy, which holds only in-frame ones; the method was immunoSEQ multiplex PCR. The repertoire holds 100,000 to 150,000 clones, with approximately 89% as singletons. The specimen was PBMCs. The receptors originated from a woman aged 18-29 years in good health and CMV-seronegative.

The CDR3 DNA reads as TGTGCCAGCAGCTTAGTCGGCAGGGCTGAGACCCAGTACTTC. This gives the protein CASSLVGRAETQYF. The chain carries TRBV7-8 and TRBJ2-5; a possible D gene is TRBD1 (5 bases). The CDR3 sequence is 14 residues long. CDR1 and CDR2 (germline): SGHVS, FQNEAQ. V lost 1 base and J lost 5, with 11 bases in between.

The rearrangement links TRBV28 to TRBJ1-3; possible D gene TRBD1, 6 bases. The germline V gene has CDR1 MDHEN and CDR2 SYDVKM. The CDR3 has 15 amino acids. Deletions cut 10 bases from V and 2 bases from J, with 18 bases between. The CDR3 is CATNEQGSTGNTIYF. In nucleotides, the CDR3 is TGTGCCACCAATGAACAGGGCTCAACTGGAAACACCATATATTTT. The variable domain in full, with the rest retrieved from reference TRBV28 and TRBJ1-3, is DVKVTQSSRYLVKRTGEKVFLECVQDMDHENMFWYRQDPGLGLRLIYFSYDVKMKEKGDIPEGYSVSREKKERFSLILESASTNQTSMYLCATNEQGSTGNTIYFGEGSWLTVV.

V is TRBV18 and J is TRBJ1-4, with 8 bases aligning to TRBD1. Germline values: CDR1 KGHSH, CDR2 LQKENI. The CDR3 runs to 19 residues. With V trimmed by 3 bases and J by 4 bases, 16 bases remained unmatched. CDR3 DNA: TGTGCCAGCTCACCCAGACCGGGACAGGACGAAGCGGGTAATGAAAAACTGTTTTTT. It translates to CASSPRPGQDEAGNEKLFF.

V is TRBV5-6 and J is TRBJ2-3, with 10 bases aligning to TRBD2. The length of the CDR3 is 15 residues. V lost 4 bases to trimming and J lost 0 bases; unmatched junction nucleotides: 2. Germline V lookup: CDR1 SGHDT, CDR2 YYEEEE. DNA for the CDR3: TGTGCCAGCAGCCGTAGCGGGGGGAGCACAGATACGCAGTATTTT. It codes for CASSRSGGSTDTQYF.

The chain links TRBV13 to TRBJ2-2; TRBD1 matches at 10 bases. V lost 4 bases and J lost 4; bases outside the gene matches: 12. Germline V gene sequence: CDR1 PRHDT, CDR2 FYEKMQ (reference sequence). The CDR3 is made up of 18 amino acids. The DNA for the CDR3 is TGTGCCAGCAGCTCCCGGAGAAAGACAGGGGGCACCACCGGGGAGCTGTTTTTT. Translated, it gives CASSSRRKTGGTTGELFF.

The chain is built from TRBV5-1 and TRBJ2-7, with no clear D. The CDR3 has 14 residues. Germline V gives CDR1 SGHRS, CDR2 YFSETQ. Trimming removed 0 bases at V and 2 bases at J, with 9 bases between. The CDR3 spells CASSLEYSTYEQYF. For the CDR3, the DNA is TGCGCCAGCAGCTTGGAGTACAGCACCTACGAGCAGTACTTC.

The V gene is TRBV6-5, the J gene TRBJ2-4; possible D gene TRBD1, 5 bases. CDR1 and CDR2 from the germline V gene are MNHEY and SVGAGI. The CDR3 extends over 15 amino acids. Between the trimmed V and J ends, which lost 6 bases and 2 bases, there was a span of 14 bases. CDR3 coding DNA: TGTGCCAGCAGACCAACAACAGGCCCCAAAAACATTCAGTACTTC. Translated: CASRPTTGPKNIQYF.

This rearrangement joins TRBV2 to TRBJ2-1; no clear D gene. V was cut by 4 bases and J by 1 base, with 14 bases left in between. Per germline, CDR1 SNHLY and CDR2 FYNNEI. This CDR3 comprises 16 residues. CDR3 nucleotide sequence: TGTGCCAGCAGTGGAGGATTGGTTGGGTCCTACAATGAGCAGTTCTTC. Its translation: CASSGGLVGSYNEQFF.

The chain carries TRBV21-1 and TRBJ1-2. TRBV21-1 is a documented pseudogene. The CDR3 runs 17 residues. The CDR3 sequence is CATLRGFGPAKNYGYTF. The CDR3 DNA reads TGTGCCACGCTCAGAGGGTTTGGGCCGGCTAAGAACTATGGCTACACCTTC.

The J gene is TRBJ2-7, the V gene TRBV5-1, with TRBD2 matching 7 bases. The CDR3 covers 14 residues. Germline V gene data show CDR1 as SGHRS and CDR2 as YFSETQ. Trimming removed 2 bases from V and 5 bases from J; junction bases left unmatched: 7. CDR3 sequence: CASSFGGDPHEQYF. The CDR3 DNA reads as TGCGCCAGCAGCTTTGGGGGGGACCCCCACGAGCAGTACTTC.

The CDR3 region has the DNA TGTGCCAGCACCGCGGGGATGAACACTGAAGCTTTCTTT. This sequence encodes CASTAGMNTEAFF. This rearrangement joins TRBV2 to TRBJ1-1; no reliable D call. This CDR3 spans 13 amino acids. Looked up from germline, CDR1 is SNHLY and CDR2 is FYNNEI. The V end was cut by 7 bases, the J end by 0 bases, with 9 bases between.

The CDR3: CASSGPLRNQPQHF. The CDR3 nucleotides are TGTGCCAGCAGTGGCCCACTGCGAAATCAGCCCCAGCATTTT. The chain is built from TRBV2 and TRBJ1-5, with no clear D. The germline V and J ends were trimmed by 4 bases and 4 bases, with 11 bases remaining between them. This CDR3 region has 14 residues. Germline CDR1 is SNHLY and CDR2 is FYNNEI.

This chain joins TRBV27 and TRBJ2-7, with D possibly TRBD2 on 6 matching bases. The ends were cut back, 4 bases at V and 0 bases at J, with 10 bases in the middle. Germline CDR1 MNHEY, CDR2 SMNVEV (reference sequence). The CDR3 covers 14 residues. The CDR3 spells CASSYSGSSYEQYF. The DNA of the CDR3 is TGTGCCAGCAGTTATAGCGGTAGCTCCTACGAGCAGTACTTC.

This chain uses TRBV5-1 with TRBJ2-1; D is possibly TRBD2 (6 bases). This CDR3 region has 14 residues. Germline V gene sequence: CDR1 SGHRS, CDR2 YFSETQ. V lost 0 bases, J lost 9 bases, and 13 bases lay in between. CDR3 coding DNA: TGCGCCAGCAGCTTGGATTGGGGACTTGGTGAGCAGTTCTTC. Translation: CASSLDWGLGEQFF. The whole variable domain, filled in from reference TRBV5-1 and TRBJ2-1, reads KAGVTQTPRYLIKTRGQQVTLSCSPISGHRSVSWYQQTPGQGLQFLFEYFSETQRNKGNFPGRFSGRQFSNSRSEMNVSTLELGDSALYLCASSLDWGLGEQFFGPGTRLTVL.